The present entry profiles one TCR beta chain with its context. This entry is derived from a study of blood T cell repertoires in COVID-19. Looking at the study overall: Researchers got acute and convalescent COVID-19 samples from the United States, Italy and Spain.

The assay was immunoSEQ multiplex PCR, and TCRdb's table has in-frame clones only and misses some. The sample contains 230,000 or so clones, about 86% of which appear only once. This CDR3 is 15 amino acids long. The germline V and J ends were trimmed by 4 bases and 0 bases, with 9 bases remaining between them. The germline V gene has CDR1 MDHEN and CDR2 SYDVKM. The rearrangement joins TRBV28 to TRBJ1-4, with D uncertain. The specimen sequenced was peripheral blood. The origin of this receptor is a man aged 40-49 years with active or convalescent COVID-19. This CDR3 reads CASSYSGATNEKLFF. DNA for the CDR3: TGTGCCAGCAGTTACTCGGGAGCAACTAATGAAAAACTGTTTTTT.